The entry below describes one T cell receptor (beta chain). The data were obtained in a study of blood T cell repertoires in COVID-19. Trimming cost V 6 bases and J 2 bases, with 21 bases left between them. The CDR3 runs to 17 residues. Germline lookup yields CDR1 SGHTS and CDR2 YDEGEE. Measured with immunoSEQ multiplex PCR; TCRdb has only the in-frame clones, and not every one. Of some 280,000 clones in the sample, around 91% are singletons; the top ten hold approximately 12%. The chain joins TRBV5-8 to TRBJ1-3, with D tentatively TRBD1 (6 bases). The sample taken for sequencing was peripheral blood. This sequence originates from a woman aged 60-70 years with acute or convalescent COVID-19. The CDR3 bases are TGTGCCAGCACCAACCCACAAGGGGGATATACTGGAAACACCATATATTTT. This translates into CASTNPQGGYTGNTIYF.